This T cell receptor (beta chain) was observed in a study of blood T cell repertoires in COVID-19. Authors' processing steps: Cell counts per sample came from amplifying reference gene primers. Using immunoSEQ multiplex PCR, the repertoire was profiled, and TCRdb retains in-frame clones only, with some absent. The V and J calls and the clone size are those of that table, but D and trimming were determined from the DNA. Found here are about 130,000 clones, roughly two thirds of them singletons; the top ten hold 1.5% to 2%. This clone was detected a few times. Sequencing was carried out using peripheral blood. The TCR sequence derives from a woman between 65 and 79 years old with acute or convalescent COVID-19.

This CDR3 reads CASSPWSGSGNTEAFF. CDR3 DNA: TGTGCCAGCAGCCCATGGAGTGGGTCTGGGAACACTGAAGCTTTCTTT. The gene calls are TRBV4-2 and TRBJ1-1; D unresolved. CDR3 length equals 16 residues. V lost 4 bases and J lost 1, with 16 bases in between. From germline, CDR1 is LGHNA and CDR2 YNFKEQ.